This T cell receptor (beta chain) was sequenced during a study of blood T cell repertoires in COVID-19. Study-wide context: Samples representing acute and convalescent COVID-19 were sourced from the United States, Italy and Spain.

The table came from immunoSEQ multiplex PCR; TCRdb's copy has only in-frame clones and leaves some out. This sample has 370,000 or so clones, with 70% to 90% found just once. Looked up from germline, CDR1 is SGHTA and CDR2 is FQGNSA. There are 18 residues in the CDR3. V lost 1 base and J lost 5; bases outside the gene matches: 12. Cohorts were determined from participant-reported clinical history. The V and J genes are TRBV7-2 and TRBJ2-7; TRBD1 matches at 12 bases. Source material: PBMCs or T cells enriched from blood (not recorded which). This TCR derives from a man under 40 who had recovered from COVID-19. The chain's CDR3 is CASSLEGQGAHFPDEQYF. Written as DNA, the CDR3 is TGTGCCAGCAGCTTAGAGGGACAGGGGGCGCACTTCCCGGACGAGCAGTACTTC.